The present TCR beta chain was sequenced within a study of lymphopenia after photon versus proton radiotherapy. Study results and limitations: Post-nadir diversity loss with photons came from oligoclonal expansion, particularly CD8+ Temra cells. In patients who died, overall survival fell as post-nadir TCR diversity dropped more. Proton therapy kept repertoires fairly stable, unlike photons, which gained effector/memory cells.

The protocol was immunoSEQ multiplex PCR, while the TCRdb copy is restricted to in-frame clones and leaves out a portion. This sample has roughly 25,000 clones, with around 90% found just once. This clone came up once. The antigen is unknown. Trimming removed 2 bases from V and 8 bases from J, with 15 bases in between. Germline-derived CDR1 and CDR2 are MNHNS and SASEGT. The CDR3 is 15 residues long. This sequence originates from a man in his forties or fifties with gastric cancer. Sequencing was performed on peripheral blood, taken from a patient treated with photon-based radiotherapy. The V gene is TRBV6-1, the J gene TRBJ1-4; a possible D gene is TRBD1 (5 bases). The CDR3 protein is CASSESWAGTEKLFF. Here the CDR3 DNA reads TGTGCCAGCAGTGAAAGCTGGGCAGGGACCGAAAAACTGTTTTTT.